This TCR beta chain was sequenced in a study of OX40 agonist ivuxolimab in advanced cancers. Overall study: While on treatment, patients had intravenous ivuxolimab at 0.01 to 10 mg/kg every 2 weeks.

Points on this clone: As yet, its antigen is unknown.

At baseline, cycle 4 day 1, and cycle 7 day 1, blood was sampled. Study-wide results and caveats: Low normalized clonal expansion also occurred in some nonresponding patients. Blood T cells, both CD4+ and CD8+, expanded clonally by week 6 at 0.1 to 3.0 mg/kg.

TCRdb keeps only in-frame clones here, not all; method: immunoSEQ multiplex PCR. The sample yields around 72,000 clones, over 75% seen once. The source material was CD4+ or CD8+ T cells sorted from blood, sampled in a trial of the OX40 agonist ivuxolimab. This TCR derives from an adult with an advanced solid tumor such as melanoma, head and neck, liver or kidney cancer.

The CDR3 region is CASGLPRGVGEQYF. As DNA, the CDR3 is TGTGCTAGTGGTCTCCCCAGGGGTGTGGGCGAGCAGTACTTC. The chain joins TRBV12-5 to TRBJ2-7; D is perhaps TRBD1 (6 bases). CDR1 is LGHNT and CDR2 is FRNRAP in the germline V gene. Trimming took off 5 bases at V and 6 bases at J, with 17 bases between the two ends. The CDR3 totals 14 residues.